One sample yielded the 16 T cell receptor beta chains listed below, sequenced in a study of shared clonotypes between healthy human individuals. Only in-frame clones appear in the TCRdb table, and some are missing; sequencing was by immunoSEQ multiplex PCR. This table holds about 2.3 million clones, roughly 93% found once. Sequenced material: naive CD4+ T cells from PBMCs. Subset denoted: CD45RA+ positively selected. The receptor source for this set is a man younger than 35 in good health. Some clones in this sample may be carry-over from other donors' samples.

The genes are TRBV28 and TRBJ2-1, with 8 bases matching TRBD2. V was clipped by 5 bases and J by 9 bases; unmatched bases: 15. The CDR3 has 16 amino acids. CDR1 and CDR2 from the germline V gene are MDHEN and SYDVKM. Here the CDR3 DNA reads TGTGCCAGCAGTACCCCTGGCGGGGGGCGCAGTGGTGAGCAGTTCTTC. Protein sequence: CASSTPGGGRSGEQFF.

The chain recombines TRBV4-1 with TRBJ1-1, with D maybe TRBD1 (5 bases). Trimming pared 6 bases from V and 8 bases from J, leaving 25 bases between. The CDR3 has 16 residues. The germline V gene has CDR1 MGHRA and CDR2 YSYEKL. The chain's CDR3 is CASRPITGPRMGEAFF. The CDR3 DNA sequence: TGCGCCAGCAGACCAATTACAGGTCCACGGATGGGAGAAGCTTTCTTT.

The chain links TRBV19 to TRBJ2-2; no definite D call. V lost 7 bases and J 8 bases, leaving 8 bases between the germline ends. In germline, CDR1 is LNHDA, CDR2 SQIVND (reference sequence). The CDR3 runs to 11 residues. CDR3 nucleotides: TGTGCCAGTATCAGATTTGGGGAGCTGTTTTTT. Amino acids: CASIRFGELFF. Complete variable domain (other parts from reference TRBV19 and TRBJ2-2): DGGITQSPKYLFRKEGQNVTLSCEQNLNHDAMYWYRQDPGQGLRLIYYSQIVNDFQKGDIAEGYSVSREKKESFPLTVTSAQKNPTAFYLCASIRFGELFFGEGSRLTVL.

The chain uses TRBV4-2 and TRBJ2-1, with TRBD1 identical over 11 bases. Trimming at V came to 5 bases and at J to 2 bases, leaving 2 bases not matched to a gene. The CDR3 has 15 residues. Germline V gene data show CDR1 as LGHNA and CDR2 as YNFKEQ. CDR3 in amino acids: CASSGTGGAYNEQFF. The CDR3 nucleotides read TGTGCCAGCAGCGGGACAGGGGGAGCCTACAATGAGCAGTTCTTC.

V usage is TRBV7-8 and J usage is TRBJ1-5, with D tentatively TRBD1 (5 bases). The CDR3 has 16 amino acids. Germline CDR1 reads SGHVS; CDR2 reads FQNEAQ. Trimming cost V 1 base and J 7 bases, with 17 bases left between them. CDR3 protein: CASSLVEWGRGQPQHF. The DNA for the CDR3 is TGTGCCAGCAGCTTAGTTGAGTGGGGCCGCGGACAGCCCCAGCATTTT.

This chain joins TRBV19 and TRBJ1-2; D gene ambiguous. The V and J ends lost 4 bases and 4 bases respectively, with 7 bases between them. The CDR3 has 12 residues. Germline V lookup: CDR1 LNHDA, CDR2 SQIVND (reference sequence). The DNA of the CDR3 is TGTGCCAGTAGTACCCGCGGCTATGGCTACACCTTC. It is translated as CASSTRGYGYTF.

Only one count was recorded for this clone. J is TRBJ2-7 and V is TRBV7-9; no reliable D call. CDR1 is SEHNR, CDR2 FQNEAQ, per germline (reference sequence). V lost 3 bases, J lost 7 bases, and 10 bases lay in between. This CDR3 spans 12 amino acids. This chain's CDR3 is CASSFGLGEQYF. The CDR3 nucleotides are TGTGCCAGCAGCTTTGGGCTGGGGGAGCAGTACTTC.

The chain combines TRBV28 with TRBJ1-2, with D possibly TRBD1 on 5 matching bases. The V and J ends lost 3 bases and 2 bases respectively, with 13 bases between them. CDR3 length equals 15 residues. The germline CDR1 and CDR2 sequences are MDHEN and SYDVKM. The CDR3 here is CASSLGGLLNYGYTF. CDR3 sequence (DNA): TGTGCCAGCAGTTTGGGGGGACTCCTCAACTATGGCTACACCTTC.

The chain couples TRBV7-2 to TRBJ2-7, with 11 bases matching TRBD2. J lost 4 bases, V lost 1 base, and 9 bases had no gene match. The CDR3 runs 17 residues. Germline V gene sequence: CDR1 SGHTA, CDR2 FQGNSA. The CDR3 region is CASSLGTSGRRLYEQYF. The CDR3 DNA follows: TGTGCCAGCAGCTTAGGTACTAGCGGGAGACGATTATACGAGCAGTACTTC.

Note on this clone: Distinct nucleotide sequences in the sample also encode this CDR3. The V gene is TRBV28, the J gene TRBJ1-5; D unclear. Germline CDR1 is MDHEN and CDR2 is SYDVKM. The CDR3 spans 12 residues. The V gene lost 7 bases and the J gene lost 5 bases, with 9 bases spanning the gap. The CDR3 here is CASTLPHQPQHF. The CDR3 DNA follows: TGTGCCAGCACCTTACCCCATCAGCCCCAGCATTTT.

This chain joins TRBV30 and TRBJ2-1, with TRBD1 matching over 9 bases. V lost 0 bases and J lost 9; bases outside the gene matches: 9. The length of the CDR3 is 15 residues. The germline V gene has CDR1 GTSNPN and CDR2 SVGIG (reference sequence). DNA of the CDR3: TGTGCCTGGAGTGTACTCGGGACAGGGTTCGGTGAGCAGTTCTTC. It encodes CAWSVLGTGFGEQFF.

V usage is TRBV28 and J usage is TRBJ2-7; 8 nucleotides align to TRBD1. Losses at the gene ends were 5 bases for V and 2 bases for J; bases not matched to a gene: 5. The germline V gene encodes CDR1 MDHEN and CDR2 SYDVKM. The CDR3 runs to 14 residues. The CDR3 coding sequence is TGTGCCAGCAGTCTAAAGACAGGGGCCTACGAGCAGTACTTC. Amino acid sequence: CASSLKTGAYEQYF.

The chain employs TRBV27 and TRBJ1-1; tentatively, D is TRBD1 (6 bases). The CDR3 has 13 amino acids. Germline CDR1 reads MNHEY; CDR2 reads SMNVEV (reference sequence). The ends were cut back, 6 bases at V and 9 bases at J, with 17 bases in the middle. This CDR3 reads CASSLNRDLKAFF. The CDR3, as DNA: TGTGCCAGCAGCTTAAACAGGGACTTAAAAGCTTTCTTT.

The rearrangement joins TRBV6-5 to TRBJ2-7, with D perhaps TRBD1 (6 bases). The germline V gene encodes CDR1 MNHEY and CDR2 SVGAGI. The ends were cut back, 6 bases at V and 2 bases at J, with 11 bases in the middle. The CDR3 contains 13 residues. This CDR3 reads CASRGTLAYEQYF. Written as DNA, the CDR3 is TGTGCCAGCAGGGGGACACTCGCCTACGAGCAGTACTTC.

A note on this clone: Other DNA sequences in this specimen translate into the identical CDR3. V gene TRBV5-1 combines with J gene TRBJ2-1; D gene uncertain. V lost 0 bases, J lost 4 bases, and 8 bases lay in between. The V gene's germline CDR1 is SGHRS and CDR2 YFSETQ. The CDR3 spans 14 residues. The CDR3 DNA reads TGCGCCAGCAGCTTGGCCGGACGGTACAATGAGCAGTTCTTC. Protein: CASSLAGRYNEQFF.

The V and J genes are TRBV4-3 and TRBJ1-1; a weak D match, TRBD1 (5 bases). The germline V gene has CDR1 LGHNA and CDR2 YSLEER. The CDR3 spans 16 residues. V was clipped by 0 bases and J by 3 bases, with 14 bases between them. CDR3 in amino acids: CASSQDRGRAYTEAFF. CDR3 DNA sequence: TGCGCCAGCAGCCAAGACCGAGGCAGGGCCTACACTGAAGCTTTCTTT.